This entry features one TCR beta chain sequence. Sequenced by immunoSEQ multiplex PCR; TCRdb stores in-frame clones only, minus some. The sample includes more than 150,000 clones, roughly 70% of them seen just once. The healthy adult donors were HIV-negative and reported no recent acute infections or vaccinations. This specimen belongs to a study of shared clonotypes between healthy human individuals. Germline V gene lookup returns CDR1 LNHNV and CDR2 YYDKDF (reference sequence). Trimming left V 3 bases short and J 0 bases short, with 15 bases between. This CDR3 is built from 17 residues. The receptor's source is a man aged 30 to 45 in good health. The sample was memory CD4+ T cells sorted from blood. Subset meaning: CD45RA-negative fraction. The chain links TRBV15 to TRBJ2-1; possible D gene TRBD1, 6 bases. Written as DNA, the CDR3 is TGTGCCACCAGCAGTCCCCACAGGGAGCGCTCCTACAATGAGCAGTTCTTC. This codes for CATSSPHRERSYNEQFF.